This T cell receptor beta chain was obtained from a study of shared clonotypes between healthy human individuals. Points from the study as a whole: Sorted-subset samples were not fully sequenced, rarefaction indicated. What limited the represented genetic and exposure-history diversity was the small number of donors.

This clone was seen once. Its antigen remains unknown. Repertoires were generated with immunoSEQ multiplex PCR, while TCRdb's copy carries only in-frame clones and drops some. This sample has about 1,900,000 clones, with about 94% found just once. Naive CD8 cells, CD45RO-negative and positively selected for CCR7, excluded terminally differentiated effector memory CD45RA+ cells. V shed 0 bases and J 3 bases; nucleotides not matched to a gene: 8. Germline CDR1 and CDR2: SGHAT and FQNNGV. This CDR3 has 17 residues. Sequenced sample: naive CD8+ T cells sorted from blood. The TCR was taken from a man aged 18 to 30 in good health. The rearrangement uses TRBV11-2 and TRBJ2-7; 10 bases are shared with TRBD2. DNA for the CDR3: TGTGCCAGCAGCTTAGACCTAGCGGGAGCTATCCTCTACGAGCAGTACTTC. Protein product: CASSLDLAGAILYEQYF.